This entry lists 18 T cell receptor beta chains sequenced from one sample in a study of T cell responses to AZD1222 COVID-19 vaccine. TCRdb keeps only in-frame clones here, not all; method: immunoSEQ multiplex PCR. This table holds roughly 270,000 clones, roughly 93% found once. Material: peripheral blood, obtained 28 days after the second AZD1222 dose. The receptor source for this set is an adult who received the AZD1222 COVID-19 vaccine.

CDR3 amino acids: CASSLTIQGEKLFF. The CDR3 DNA follows: TGTGCCAGCAGCCTAACCATACAGGGTGAAAAACTGTTTTTT. The gene calls are TRBV5-5 and TRBJ1-4, with D maybe TRBD1 (6 bases). V shed 4 bases and J shed 7 bases, with 14 bases lying between them. Germline V CDR1 and CDR2: SGHKS, YYEKEE (reference sequence). This CDR3 contains 14 residues. The entire variable domain, with the rest obtained from reference TRBV5-5 and TRBJ1-4, is as follows: DAGVTQSPTHLIKTRGQQVTLRCSPISGHKSVSWYQQVLGQGPQFIFQYYEKEERGRGNFPDRFSARQFPNYSSELNVNALLLGDSALYLCASSLTIQGEKLFFGSGTQLSVL.

The J gene is TRBJ2-7, the V gene TRBV6-5; TRBD1 is a possible D gene (6 bases). Germline CDR1 reads MNHEY; CDR2 reads SVGAGI. Trimming took off 7 bases at V and 6 bases at J, with 22 bases between the two ends. The CDR3 consists of 15 residues. CDR3 bases: TGTGCCAGCACCCCCCGGGACACCTCGTTCGGCGAGCAGTACTTC. Translated: CASTPRDTSFGEQYF.

CDR3 amino acids: CASSQLAGTNAEQFF. The CDR3 DNA sequence: TGCGCCAGCAGCCAACTAGCGGGGACGAATGCTGAGCAGTTCTTC. The chain joins TRBV4-1 to TRBJ2-1; 9 bases align to TRBD2. Germline V CDR1 and CDR2: MGHRA, YSYEKL. V lost 2 bases and J lost 9; bases outside the gene matches: 8. This CDR3 is built from 15 residues.

A single count supports this clone. The V and J genes are TRBV12-3 or TRBV12-4 and TRBJ2-3; D is ambiguous. This CDR3 is 11 amino acids long. Trimming pared 8 bases from V and 3 bases from J, leaving 6 bases between. CDR3 loop: CASRLTDTQYF. CDR3 bases: TGTGCCAGCCGACTGACAGATACGCAGTATTTT.

For the CDR3, the DNA is TGTGCCAGCAGCCCCCGAGGATACAATGAGCAGTTCTTC. It codes for CASSPRGYNEQFF. The chain carries TRBV3-1 (or the pseudogene TRBV3-2) and TRBJ2-1; unclear D gene. Germline CDR1 is LGHDT and CDR2 is YNNKEL (reference sequence). The CDR3 loop spans 13 amino acids. Trimming shortened V by 4 bases and J by 4 bases, and 8 bases separated the two germline ends.

The chain employs TRBV6-5 and TRBJ1-6, with D unclear. V was clipped by 2 bases and J by 6 bases, with 14 bases between them. Germline values: CDR1 MNHEY, CDR2 SVGAGI. This CDR3 is built from 16 residues. The CDR3 is CASSYRATALNSPLHF. The CDR3 nucleotides are TGTGCCAGCAGTTACCGTGCAACAGCTCTTAATTCACCCCTCCACTTT.

The J gene is TRBJ2-5, the V gene TRBV7-8; 8 nucleotides match TRBD2. Germline CDR1 and CDR2: SGHVS and FQNEAQ. CDR3 length equals 16 residues. The junction had 8 bases not matched to a gene; V was cut back by 5 bases and J by 0 bases. CDR3 in amino acids: CASSQREQSYQETQYF. In DNA, the CDR3 is TGTGCCAGCAGCCAGCGGGAGCAGTCGTACCAAGAGACCCAGTACTTC.

The chain couples TRBV7-8 to TRBJ2-5; D gene ambiguous. The CDR3 has 13 residues. Germline loops: CDR1 SGHVS, CDR2 FQNEAQ. V was shortened by 7 bases and J by 3 bases, with 12 bases between the two germline ends. CDR3 sequence (DNA): TGTGCCAGCAACTCTGCCAGCAAAGAGACCCAGTACTTC. Residues: CASNSASKETQYF.

The rearrangement links TRBV7-8 to TRBJ2-2, with D perhaps TRBD1 (5 bases). Trimming removed 7 bases at V and 7 bases at J, with 25 bases between. The CDR3 sequence is 17 residues long. Germline lookup yields CDR1 SGHVS and CDR2 FQNEAQ. CDR3 region: CASTTLPLVSGRGELFF. The CDR3 DNA follows: TGTGCCAGCACCACCCTCCCACTGGTCTCAGGGCGCGGGGAGCTGTTTTTT.

The gene calls are TRBV19 and TRBJ1-2, with a possible D match to TRBD1 (5 bases). CDR3 length: 13 amino acids. Germline values: CDR1 LNHDA, CDR2 SQIVND (reference sequence). Trimming shortened V by 2 bases and J by 4 bases, and 8 bases separated the two germline ends. CDR3 protein: CASSINRSYGYTF. The DNA for the CDR3 is TGTGCCAGTAGTATAAACAGGAGCTATGGCTACACCTTC.

V and J are TRBV10-1 and TRBJ1-1; no reliable D call. There are 14 residues in the CDR3. Germline V gene data show CDR1 as WNHNN and CDR2 as SYGVQD (reference sequence). The V end was cut by 3 bases, the J end by 1 base, with 9 bases between. The CDR3 coding sequence is TGCGCCAGCAGTGATTCGGATGGGAACACTGAAGCTTTCTTT. It is translated as CASSDSDGNTEAFF.

The rearrangement uses TRBV6-1 and TRBJ2-7, with D hard to call. The germline V gene has CDR1 MNHNS and CDR2 SASEGT. This CDR3 region has 11 residues. V was shortened by 0 bases and J by 3 bases, with 0 bases between the two germline ends. CDR3 residues: CASSEAYEQYF. Written as DNA, the CDR3 is TGTGCCAGCAGTGAAGCCTACGAGCAGTACTTC.

The chain couples TRBV27 to TRBJ2-7, with a tentative D call TRBD1 (7 bases). CDR1 and CDR2 from the germline V gene are MNHEY and SMNVEV (reference sequence). The CDR3 totals 15 residues. The V end was cut by 2 bases, the J end by 3 bases, with 14 bases between. The CDR3 protein is CASSLAGGGNYEQYF. The CDR3 bases are TGTGCCAGCAGTTTAGCAGGGGGAGGAAACTACGAGCAGTACTTC.

V usage is TRBV28 and J usage is TRBJ2-2; D gene unclear. V lost 2 bases, J lost 4 bases, and 11 bases lay in between. From germline, CDR1 is MDHEN and CDR2 SYDVKM. CDR3 size: 15 residues. CDR3 loop: CASSLPWRGTGELFF. The CDR3 region has the DNA TGTGCCAGCAGTTTACCCTGGCGAGGCACCGGGGAGCTGTTTTTT.

The J gene is TRBJ2-3, the V gene TRBV5-1; no clear D gene. Trimming pared 4 bases from V and 1 base from J, leaving 10 bases between. Germline-derived CDR1 and CDR2 are SGHRS and YFSETQ. This CDR3 region has 14 residues. CDR3 bases: TGCGCCAGCAGCCGGGCAGGACGCACAGATACGCAGTATTTT. Translating it yields CASSRAGRTDTQYF.

The chain employs TRBV7-2 and TRBJ2-1; perhaps D is TRBD1 or TRBD2 (6 bases each). There are 13 residues in the CDR3. Trimming shortened V by 7 bases and J by 4 bases, and 11 bases separated the two germline ends. Germline V gene data show CDR1 as SGHTA and CDR2 as FQGNSA. CDR3 sequence: CASIQGTYNEQFF. Here the CDR3 DNA reads TGTGCCAGCATCCAGGGGACTTACAATGAGCAGTTCTTC. Together with reference TRBV7-2 and TRBJ2-1, the CDR3 gives the full variable domain: GAGVSQSPSNKVTEKGKDVELRCDPISGHTALYWYRQSLGQGLEFLIYFQGNSAPDKSGLPSDRFSAERTGGSVSTLTIQRTQQEDSAVYLCASIQGTYNEQFFGPGTRLTVL.

The rearrangement links TRBV28 to TRBJ1-6; tentative D call: TRBD1 (5 bases). The V end was cut by 8 bases, the J end by 7 bases, with 18 bases between. The CDR3 loop spans 15 amino acids. CDR1 and CDR2 from the germline V gene are MDHEN and SYDVKM. The CDR3 region is CASLERDAKNSPLHF. CDR3 bases: TGTGCCAGCCTCGAACGGGACGCGAAGAATTCACCCCTCCACTTT.

V is TRBV2 and J is TRBJ2-1; no firm D call. Germline CDR1 reads SNHLY; CDR2 reads FYNNEI. There are 11 residues in the CDR3. Trimming shortened V by 5 bases and J by 7 bases, and 6 bases separated the two germline ends. The CDR3 DNA is TGTGCCAGCAGTCTCTTAAATGAGCAGTTCTTC. This codes for CASSLLNEQFF.